The clone carrying this T cell receptor beta chain was observed at least ten times. Its antigen is unknown. The diagnosis was founded upon clinical symptoms, serum thyroxine, TRAb, thyroid ultrasound and orbital computed tomography. Sampling about 10 ml of fresh peripheral blood provided the PBMCs. Germline V lookup: CDR1 SEHNR, CDR2 FQNEAQ (reference sequence). CDR3 size: 13 residues. V gave up 1 base and J gave up 12 bases, with 15 bases separating them. RNA transcripts served as template for amplifying TCR beta CDR3 sequences. RT-PCR with HTBI primers came first, then second-round multiplex PCR. Each CDR3 protein gets one entry after TCRdb re-called the multiplex PCR reads with MiXCR. The sample carries fewer than 350,000 distinct CDR3 sequences, 15% to 20% recorded once. These data come from a study of Graves' ophthalmopathy and Graves' hyperthyroidism. Notes on the study in general: Distinction of ophthalmopathy from stable hyperthyroidism by a 13-signature model reached 85% to 90% sensitivity and 70% to 83% specificity. In blood, most expanded thyroid clonotypes above 0.001 frequency were also detected.

The chain is built from TRBV7-9 and TRBJ1-2; D uncertain. The TCR sequence derives from an adult man with Graves' ophthalmopathy. Sequencing was done on a sample of peripheral blood. As DNA, the CDR3 is TGTGCCAGCAGCTTAGGTGGAGCAGAGGTAAACACCTTC. Protein sequence: CASSLGGAEVNTF. Looking up the rest from reference TRBV7-9 and TRBJ1-2 gives the full variable domain: DTGVSQNPRHKITKRGQNVTFRCDPISEHNRLYWYRQTLGQGPEFLTYFQNEAQLEKSRLLSDRFSAERPKGSFSTLEIQRTEQGDSAMYLCASSLGGAEVNTFGSGTRLTVV.